The clone carrying this TCR beta chain turned up a few times. Its target is unknown. These data are taken from a study of T-cell reconstitution after alpha-beta-depleted transplantation in children. Notes on the study in general: Newly produced T cells mostly accounted for T-cell counts and diversity one year post-transplant.

Unique molecular identifiers were incorporated when the TCRbeta library was constructed. From the PCR reads, TCRdb called clonotypes with MiXCR, one entry per CDR3 protein. The table has about 1,000,000 distinct CDR3 sequences, about 29% seen once. Trimming took off 4 bases at V and 5 bases at J, with 12 bases between the two ends. Germline CDR1 is SEHNR and CDR2 is FQNEAQ (reference sequence). This CDR3 spans 13 amino acids. The sequencing here drew on PBMCs, mostly from graft donor cells, taken 360 days after TCRalphabeta/CD19-depleted stem cell transplant. This TCR derives from a boy younger than two who had a stem cell transplant for SCID, so the T cells may come from the graft donor. This sequence joins TRBV7-9 and TRBJ2-7, with D possibly being TRBD2 (5 bases). DNA for the CDR3: TGTGCCAGCAGCTCCTCCGGGGTGAACGAGCAGTACTTC. As protein: CASSSSGVNEQYF.